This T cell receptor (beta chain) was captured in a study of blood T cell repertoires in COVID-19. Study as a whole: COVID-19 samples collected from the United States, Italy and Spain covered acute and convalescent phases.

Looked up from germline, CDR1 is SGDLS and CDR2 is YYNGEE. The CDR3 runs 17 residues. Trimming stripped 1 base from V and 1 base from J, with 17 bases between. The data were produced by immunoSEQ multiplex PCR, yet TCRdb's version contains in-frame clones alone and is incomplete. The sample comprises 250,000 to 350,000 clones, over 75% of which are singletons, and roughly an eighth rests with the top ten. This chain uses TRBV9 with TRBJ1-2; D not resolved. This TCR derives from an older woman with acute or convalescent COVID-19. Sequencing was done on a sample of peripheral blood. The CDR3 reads CASSVTSTGRGNYGYTF. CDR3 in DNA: TGTGCCAGCAGCGTAACGTCGACTGGACGGGGTAACTATGGCTACACCTTC.